The rows below give T cell receptor beta chains drawn from one sample of a study of blood T cell repertoires in COVID-19. Sequencing used immunoSEQ multiplex PCR; TCRdb keeps in-frame clones, though not all of them. This sample carries 130,000 to 150,000 clones, approximately 81% of them seen once, and the ten largest clones take around 8.2%. The sequenced material came from peripheral blood. These receptors were collected from a human donor in a cohort sampled during active COVID-19. The CDR3 runs from the conserved cysteine through the conserved F or W. The D gene is left open where the match is weak. Clone size is not always given. Where it is, it says once, few, many or a class for expanded clones.

V gene	clone size	J gene	D gene	CDR3 protein
TRBV13	.	TRBJ2-1	.	CASSSKTSYNEQFF
TRBV6-6	.	TRBJ2-7	TRBD2	CASSQGLAASYEQYF
TRBV6-4	.	TRBJ2-1	.	CASSLLLDNEQFF
TRBV5-1	.	TRBJ1-4	.	CASSLVAGENEKLFF
TRBV28	.	TRBJ2-1	.	CASTSPQGEGTYNEQFF
TRBV29-1	.	TRBJ2-5	.	CSFLGGAIGETQYF
TRBV24-1	.	TRBJ2-1	.	CATSLGSSYNEQFF
TRBV28	.	TRBJ2-1	TRBD2	CASSFSSGSSRPQFF
TRBV5-1	.	TRBJ2-6	.	CASSRTESGANVLTF
TRBV7-2	once	TRBJ1-5	TRBD1	CASSFQGVLGPQHF
TRBV14	.	TRBJ2-1	TRBD2	CASSQGLGLAGESNEQFF
TRBV2	.	TRBJ2-7	TRBD2	CASSEGPRTSGSIYEQYF
TRBV5-1	.	TRBJ2-7	.	CASSLGRDPTYEQYF
TRBV3-1/TRBV3-2	once	TRBJ2-4	TRBD1	CASSQGGTGAKNIQYF
TRBV24-1	.	TRBJ2-3	.	CATSAPRGATTDTQYF
TRBV7-7	.	TRBJ2-3	.	CASSRFLAPYTDTQYF
TRBV7-4	.	TRBJ2-5	TRBD2	CASSFLAVNLETQYF
TRBV27	.	TRBJ2-7	TRBD1	CASSLGQGFHEQYF
TRBV4-2	few	TRBJ1-2	.	CASSQGGNYGYTF
TRBV7-3	.	TRBJ1-1	.	CASSSQGAVNTEAFF
TRBV4-3	.	TRBJ2-5	TRBD2	CASSQSLAGGGETQYF
TRBV13	once	TRBJ2-7	TRBD2	CASNRGGGTAQYF
TRBV5-4	.	TRBJ2-3	TRBD2	CASSLERESDTQYF
TRBV21-1	.	TRBJ1-5	.	CASSKEPRNRGKNQPQHF
TRBV18	.	TRBJ2-5	TRBD1	CASSHTTGTGIGQYF
TRBV12-3/TRBV12-4	.	TRBJ1-2	.	CASSFGQGGYTF
TRBV25-1	few	TRBJ2-7	TRBD1	CASSETPGQGKNYEQYF
TRBV7-2	few	TRBJ2-1	TRBD2	CASSGLAGRSYNEQFF
TRBV6-5	.	TRBJ2-3	.	CASSYQGGDTQYF
TRBV18	.	TRBJ1-2	.	CASSPKQDLGYTF
TRBV4-3	few	TRBJ1-6	.	CASSQGALYNSPLHF
TRBV9	once	TRBJ1-5	.	CASSAGASGNQPQHF
TRBV9	.	TRBJ1-4	.	CASSGTDGNPEKLFF
TRBV7-2	.	TRBJ1-5	TRBD1	CASSAGDSSNQPQHF
TRBV7-2	.	TRBJ2-2	TRBD1	CASSLQGARNTGELFF
TRBV3-1/TRBV3-2	once	TRBJ2-7	TRBD2	CASSPESTSGRVYEQYF
TRBV9	few	TRBJ2-7	.	CASSAFYEQYF
TRBV19	.	TRBJ1-1	.	CASSIWGGGADTEAFF
TRBV6-5	.	TRBJ2-7	.	CASSYTGGGSSYEQYF
TRBV14	.	TRBJ2-7	TRBD2	CASSQRPGRTSGSYEQYF
TRBV6-5	.	TRBJ1-3	.	CASSYSRSSGNTIYF
TRBV11-1	.	TRBJ1-1	.	CASSPNRDADAFF
TRBV9	.	TRBJ1-1	.	CASSVGRGTEAFF
TRBV7-2	.	TRBJ2-7	TRBD1	CASSFQGAPGEQYF
TRBV7-2	.	TRBJ1-1	.	CASSLVQVNTEAFF
TRBV6-5	few	TRBJ1-5	TRBD1	CASTPDRGNQPQHF
TRBV7-3	.	TRBJ2-7	TRBD1	CASSQGQVQYF